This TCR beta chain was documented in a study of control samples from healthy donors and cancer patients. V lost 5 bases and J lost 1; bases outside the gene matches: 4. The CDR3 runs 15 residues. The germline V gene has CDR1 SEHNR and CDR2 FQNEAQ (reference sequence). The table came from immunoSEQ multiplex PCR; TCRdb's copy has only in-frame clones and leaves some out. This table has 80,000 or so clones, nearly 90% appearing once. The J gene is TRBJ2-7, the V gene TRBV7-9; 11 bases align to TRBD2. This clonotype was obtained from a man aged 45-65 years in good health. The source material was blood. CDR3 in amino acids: CASSLLAGGSYEQYF. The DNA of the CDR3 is TGTGCCAGCAGCCTTCTAGCGGGGGGATCCTACGAGCAGTACTTC.